This T cell receptor beta chain was identified in a study of blood T cell repertoires in COVID-19. V lost 0 bases and J lost 8; bases outside the gene matches: 27. This CDR3 is 23 amino acids long. TCRdb keeps only in-frame clones here, not all; method: immunoSEQ multiplex PCR. The table includes approximately 410,000 clones, approximately 90% detected once. The chain employs TRBV23-1 and TRBJ1-6; 8 positions agree with TRBD1. TRBV23-1 is recorded as an ORF, its role being uncertain. The sample comprised peripheral blood. The TCR comes from a woman younger than 45 with active or convalescent COVID-19. The DNA of the CDR3 is TGCGCCAGCAGTCAATCGCTTCACGGGACAGGCACTTCTCCCCGGGGTAGGCATTCACCCCTCCACTTT. The encoded protein is CASSQSLHGTGTSPRGRHSPLHF.